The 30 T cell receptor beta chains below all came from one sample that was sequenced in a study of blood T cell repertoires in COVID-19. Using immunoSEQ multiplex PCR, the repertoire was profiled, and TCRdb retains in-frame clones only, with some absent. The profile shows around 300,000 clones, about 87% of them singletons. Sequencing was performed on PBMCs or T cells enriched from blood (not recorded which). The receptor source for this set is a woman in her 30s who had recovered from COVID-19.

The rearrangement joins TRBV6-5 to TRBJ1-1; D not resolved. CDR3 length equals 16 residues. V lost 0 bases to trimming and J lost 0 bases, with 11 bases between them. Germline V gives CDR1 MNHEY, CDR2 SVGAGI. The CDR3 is CASSYSLRRVNTEAFF. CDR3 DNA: TGTGCCAGCAGTTACTCTTTGAGGAGGGTGAACACTGAAGCTTTCTTT.

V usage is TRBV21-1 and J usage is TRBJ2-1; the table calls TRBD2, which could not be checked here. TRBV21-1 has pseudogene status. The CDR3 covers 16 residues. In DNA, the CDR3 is TGTGCCAGCAGCAAAGTGACGGGGGGGTTCTACAATGAGCAGTTCTTC. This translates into CASSKVTGGFYNEQFF.

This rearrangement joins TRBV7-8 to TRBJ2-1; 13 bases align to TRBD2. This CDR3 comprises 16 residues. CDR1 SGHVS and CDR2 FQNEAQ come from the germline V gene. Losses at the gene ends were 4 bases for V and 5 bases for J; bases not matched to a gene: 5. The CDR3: CASSYRTSGGDNEQFF. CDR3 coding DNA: TGTGCCAGCAGCTACCGAACTAGCGGGGGGGACAATGAGCAGTTCTTC.

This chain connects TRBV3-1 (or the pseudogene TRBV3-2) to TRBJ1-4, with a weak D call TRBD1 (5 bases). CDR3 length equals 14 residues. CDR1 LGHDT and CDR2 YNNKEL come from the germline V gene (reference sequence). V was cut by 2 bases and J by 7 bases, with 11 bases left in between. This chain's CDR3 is CASSQSGVSEKLFF. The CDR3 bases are TGTGCCAGCAGCCAATCGGGGGTCAGTGAAAAACTGTTTTTT.

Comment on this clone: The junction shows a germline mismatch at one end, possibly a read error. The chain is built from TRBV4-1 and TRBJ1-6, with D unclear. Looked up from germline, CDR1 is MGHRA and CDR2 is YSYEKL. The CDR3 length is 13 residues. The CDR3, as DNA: TGCGCCAGCAGCCCTTATGAGGGTTTGTCCAGCTTATTT. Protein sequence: CASSPYEGLSSLF.

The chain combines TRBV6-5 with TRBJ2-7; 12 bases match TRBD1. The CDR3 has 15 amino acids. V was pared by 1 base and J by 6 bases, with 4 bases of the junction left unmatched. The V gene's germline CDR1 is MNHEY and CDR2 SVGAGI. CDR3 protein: CASSYLGQGAPEQYF. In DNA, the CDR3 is TGTGCCAGCAGTTACTTGGGACAGGGGGCTCCCGAGCAGTACTTC.

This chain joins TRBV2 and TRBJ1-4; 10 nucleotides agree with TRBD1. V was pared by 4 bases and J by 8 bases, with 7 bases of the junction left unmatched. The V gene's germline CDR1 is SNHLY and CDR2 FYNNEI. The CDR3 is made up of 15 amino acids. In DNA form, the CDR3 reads TGTGCCAGCAGTGGGGACAGGGGATCGGGCGAAAAACTGTTTTTT. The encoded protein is CASSGDRGSGEKLFF.

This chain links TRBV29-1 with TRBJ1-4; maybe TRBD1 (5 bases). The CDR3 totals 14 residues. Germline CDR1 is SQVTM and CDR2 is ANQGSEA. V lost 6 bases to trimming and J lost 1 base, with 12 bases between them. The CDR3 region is CSVPLGGTNEKLFF. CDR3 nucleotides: TGCAGCGTCCCCCTCGGGGGAACTAATGAAAAACTGTTTTTT.

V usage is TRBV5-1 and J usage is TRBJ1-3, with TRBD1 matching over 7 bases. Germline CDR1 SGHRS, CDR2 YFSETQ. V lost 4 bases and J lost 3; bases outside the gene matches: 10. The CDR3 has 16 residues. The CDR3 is CASSPNTGVYGNTIYF. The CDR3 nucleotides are TGCGCCAGCAGCCCCAACACAGGGGTTTATGGAAACACCATATATTTT.

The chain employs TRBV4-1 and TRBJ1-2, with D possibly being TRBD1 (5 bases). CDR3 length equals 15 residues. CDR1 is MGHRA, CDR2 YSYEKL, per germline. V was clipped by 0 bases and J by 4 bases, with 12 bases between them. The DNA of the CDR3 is TGCGCCAGCAGCCAAGACTGGGGCTCGAGCTATGGCTACACCTTC. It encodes CASSQDWGSSYGYTF.

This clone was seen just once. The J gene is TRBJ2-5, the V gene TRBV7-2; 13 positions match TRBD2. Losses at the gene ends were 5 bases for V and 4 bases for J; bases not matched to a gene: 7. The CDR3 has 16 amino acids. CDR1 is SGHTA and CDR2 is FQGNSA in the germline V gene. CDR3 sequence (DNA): TGTGCCAGCAGCCCTGGGACTAGCGGGGTGGTAGAGACCCAGTACTTC. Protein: CASSPGTSGVVETQYF. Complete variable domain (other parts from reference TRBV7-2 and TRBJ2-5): GAGVSQSPSNKVTEKGKDVELRCDPISGHTALYWYRQSLGQGLEFLIYFQGNSAPDKSGLPSDRFSAERTGGSVSTLTIQRTQQEDSAVYLCASSPGTSGVVETQYFGPGTRLLVL.

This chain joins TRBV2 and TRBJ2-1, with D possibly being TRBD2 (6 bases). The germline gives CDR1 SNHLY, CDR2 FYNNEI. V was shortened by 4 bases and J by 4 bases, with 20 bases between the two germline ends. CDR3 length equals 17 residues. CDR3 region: CASSAVQGLAYYNEQFF. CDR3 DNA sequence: TGTGCCAGCAGTGCAGTGCAAGGTCTAGCGTATTACAATGAGCAGTTCTTC.

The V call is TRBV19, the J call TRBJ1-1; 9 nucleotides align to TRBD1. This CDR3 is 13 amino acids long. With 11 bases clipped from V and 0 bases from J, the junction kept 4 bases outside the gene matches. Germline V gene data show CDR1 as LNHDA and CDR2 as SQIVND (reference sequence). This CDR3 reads CAVDRGMNTEAFF. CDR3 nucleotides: TGTGCCGTCGACAGGGGGATGAACACTGAAGCTTTCTTT.

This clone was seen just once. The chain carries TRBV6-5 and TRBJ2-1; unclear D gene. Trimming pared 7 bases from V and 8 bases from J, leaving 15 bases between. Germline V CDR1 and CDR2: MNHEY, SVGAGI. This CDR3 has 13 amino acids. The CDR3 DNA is TGTGCCAGCACCCTCTCCCGGTCCCATGAGCAGTTCTTC. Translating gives CASTLSRSHEQFF.

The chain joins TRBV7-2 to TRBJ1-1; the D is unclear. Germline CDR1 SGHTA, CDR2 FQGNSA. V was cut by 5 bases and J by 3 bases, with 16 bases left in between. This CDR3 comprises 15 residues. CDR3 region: CASSRQLGGDTEAFF. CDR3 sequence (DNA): TGTGCCAGCAGCCGCCAGCTGGGCGGGGACACTGAAGCTTTCTTT.

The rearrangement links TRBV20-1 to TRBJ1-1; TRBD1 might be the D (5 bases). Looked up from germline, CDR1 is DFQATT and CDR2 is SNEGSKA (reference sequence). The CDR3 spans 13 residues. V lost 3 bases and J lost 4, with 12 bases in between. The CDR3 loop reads CSASPRVGTEAFF. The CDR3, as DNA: TGCAGTGCTAGTCCCAGGGTAGGCACTGAAGCTTTCTTT.

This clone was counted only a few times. CDR3: CASSLNIYGYTF. Written as DNA, the CDR3 is TGTGCCAGCAGTTTAAACATCTATGGCTACACCTTC. The rearrangement uses TRBV12-3 or TRBV12-4 and TRBJ1-2; the D is unclear. This CDR3 comprises 12 residues. Trimming pared 2 bases from V and 4 bases from J, leaving 5 bases between.

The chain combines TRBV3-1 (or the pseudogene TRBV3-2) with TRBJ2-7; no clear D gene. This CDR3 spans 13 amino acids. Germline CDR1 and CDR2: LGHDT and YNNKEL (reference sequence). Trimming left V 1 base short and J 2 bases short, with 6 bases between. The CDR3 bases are TGTGCCAGCAGCCAAGGTCTTGCCTACGAGCAGTACTTC. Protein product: CASSQGLAYEQYF.

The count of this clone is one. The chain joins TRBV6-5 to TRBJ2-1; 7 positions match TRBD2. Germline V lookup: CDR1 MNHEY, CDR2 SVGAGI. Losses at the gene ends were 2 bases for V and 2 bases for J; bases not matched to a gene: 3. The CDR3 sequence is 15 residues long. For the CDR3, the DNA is TGTGCCAGCAGTTACCTGGCGGGGGCCTACAATGAGCAGTTCTTC. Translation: CASSYLAGAYNEQFF.

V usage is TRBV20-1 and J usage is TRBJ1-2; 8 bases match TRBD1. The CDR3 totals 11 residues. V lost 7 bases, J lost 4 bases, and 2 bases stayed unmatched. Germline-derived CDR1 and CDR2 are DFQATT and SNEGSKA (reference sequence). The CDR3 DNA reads TGCAGTGTAGGACAGGGCTATGGCTACACCTTC. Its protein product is CSVGQGYGYTF.

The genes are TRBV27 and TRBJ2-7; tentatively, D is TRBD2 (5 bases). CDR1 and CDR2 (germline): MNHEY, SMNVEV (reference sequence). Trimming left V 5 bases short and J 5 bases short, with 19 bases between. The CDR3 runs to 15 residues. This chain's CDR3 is CASSRPGSLSHEQYF. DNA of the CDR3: TGTGCCAGCAGTCGGCCGGGATCACTAAGCCACGAGCAGTACTTC.

DNA for the CDR3: TGTGCCAGCAAGGGGGGGGGACCCATGAACACTGAAGCTTTCTTT. Translation gives CASKGGGPMNTEAFF. The gene calls are TRBV21-1 and TRBJ1-1. TRBV21-1 is a pseudogene locus. This CDR3 spans 15 amino acids.

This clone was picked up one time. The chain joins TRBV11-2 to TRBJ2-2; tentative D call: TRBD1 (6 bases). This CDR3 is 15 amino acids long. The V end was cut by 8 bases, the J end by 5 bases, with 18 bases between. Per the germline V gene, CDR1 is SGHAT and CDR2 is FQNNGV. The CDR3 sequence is CASGWQGHRTGELFF. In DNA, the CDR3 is TGTGCCAGCGGCTGGCAGGGGCATAGAACCGGGGAGCTGTTTTTT.

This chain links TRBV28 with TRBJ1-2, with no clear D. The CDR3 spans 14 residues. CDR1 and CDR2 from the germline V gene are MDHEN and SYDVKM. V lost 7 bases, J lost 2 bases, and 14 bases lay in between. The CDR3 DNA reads TGTGCCAGCACCTCCCCGGCGGTAAACTATGGCTACACCTTC. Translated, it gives CASTSPAVNYGYTF.

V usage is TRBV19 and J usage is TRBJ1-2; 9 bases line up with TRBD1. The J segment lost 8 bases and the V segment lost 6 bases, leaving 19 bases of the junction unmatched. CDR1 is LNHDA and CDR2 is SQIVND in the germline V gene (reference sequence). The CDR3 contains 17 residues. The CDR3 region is CASSADGTGLIARGYTF. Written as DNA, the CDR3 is TGTGCCAGTAGCGCTGATGGGACAGGGTTAATAGCGCGGGGCTACACCTTC.

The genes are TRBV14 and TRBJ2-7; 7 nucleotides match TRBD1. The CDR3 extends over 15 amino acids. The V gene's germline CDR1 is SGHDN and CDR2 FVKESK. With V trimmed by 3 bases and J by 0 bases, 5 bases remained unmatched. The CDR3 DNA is TGTGCCAGCAGCCACCCCTGGGACAGCTCCTACGAGCAGTACTTC. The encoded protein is CASSHPWDSSYEQYF.

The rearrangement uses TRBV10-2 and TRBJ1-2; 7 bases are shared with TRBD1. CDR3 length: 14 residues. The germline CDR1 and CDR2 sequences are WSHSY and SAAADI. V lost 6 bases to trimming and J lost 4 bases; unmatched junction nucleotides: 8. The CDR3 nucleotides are TGCGCCAGCAGCAGACAGGGCGTTCGCTATGGCTACACCTTC. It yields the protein CASSRQGVRYGYTF.

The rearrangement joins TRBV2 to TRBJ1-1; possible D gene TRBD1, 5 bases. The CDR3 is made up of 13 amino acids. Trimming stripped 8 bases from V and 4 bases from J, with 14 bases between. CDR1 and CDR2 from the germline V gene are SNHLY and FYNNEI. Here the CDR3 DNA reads TGTGCCAGCTCACGAGGGGAGGTCACTGAAGCTTTCTTT. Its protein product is CASSRGEVTEAFF. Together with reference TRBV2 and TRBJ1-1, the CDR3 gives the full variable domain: EPEVTQTPSHQVTQMGQEVILRCVPISNHLYFYWYRQILGQKVEFLVSFYNNEISEKSEIFDDQFSVERPDGSNFTLKIRSTKLEDSAMYFCASSRGEVTEAFFGQGTRLTVV.

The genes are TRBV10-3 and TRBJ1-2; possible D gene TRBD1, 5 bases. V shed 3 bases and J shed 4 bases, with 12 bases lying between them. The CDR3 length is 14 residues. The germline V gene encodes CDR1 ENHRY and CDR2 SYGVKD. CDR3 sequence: CAISEQEPGYGYTF. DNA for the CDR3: TGTGCCATCAGTGAACAGGAGCCTGGCTATGGCTACACCTTC.

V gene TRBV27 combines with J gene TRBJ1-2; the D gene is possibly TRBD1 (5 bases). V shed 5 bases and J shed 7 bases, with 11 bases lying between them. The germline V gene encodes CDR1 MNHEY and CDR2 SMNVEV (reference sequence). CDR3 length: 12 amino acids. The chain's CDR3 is CASSQGTTGYTF. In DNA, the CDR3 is TGTGCCAGCAGTCAGGGCACGACTGGCTACACCTTC.